These 16 T cell receptor beta chains were all obtained from the same sample, sequenced in a study of blood T cells in healthy people across ages. Using a J-beta primer mix together with a sample-barcoded 5' primer, a second PCR was run for roughly 7 to 11 cycles. TCRdb reprocessed the 5' RACE reads via MiXCR and lists one record per CDR3 protein. The table includes about 1.6 million distinct CDR3 sequences, 30% to 35% detected once. Sequences were obtained from blood. Every receptor here comes from a woman in her thirties in good health.

The chain joins TRBV15 to TRBJ2-3; D is ambiguous. CDR3 length: 14 amino acids. Looked up from germline, CDR1 is LNHNV and CDR2 is YYDKDF (reference sequence). Between the trimmed V and J ends, which lost 0 bases and 2 bases, there was a span of 6 bases. The CDR3 here is CATSRDPATDTQYF. The CDR3 DNA follows: TGTGCCACCAGCAGAGATCCCGCCACAGATACGCAGTATTTT.

About this clonotype: A read error may be the cause here, since a much bigger clone is one base away. J is TRBJ2-7 and V is TRBV5-1; 11 bases align to TRBD2. The germline CDR1 and CDR2 sequences are SGHRS and YFSETQ. The CDR3 runs 15 residues. The CDR3 region has the DNA TGCGCCAGCAGCCAACTAGCGGGAGTCGCCTACGGGCAGTACTTC. This encodes CASSQLAGVAYGQYF.

This clonotype was found a few times. The chain uses TRBV4-2 and TRBJ2-7; maybe TRBD2 (7 bases). Germline CDR1 reads LGHNA; CDR2 reads YNFKEQ. With 2 bases removed from V and 4 bases from J, the gap between germline ends came to 15 bases. The length of the CDR3 is 15 residues. The CDR3 here is CASSQRGGDHYEQYF. Here the CDR3 DNA reads TGTGCCAGCAGCCAAAGGGGGGGGGACCATTACGAGCAGTACTTC.

This clonotype was observed a handful of times. The chain uses TRBV13 and TRBJ2-7; D is perhaps TRBD2 (6 bases). Trimming removed 5 bases from V and 6 bases from J, with 11 bases in between. Germline CDR1 and CDR2: PRHDT and FYEKMQ (reference sequence). CDR3 length: 12 amino acids. The DNA for the CDR3 is TGTGCCAGCAGCGCGGGGAGGCCCGAGCAGTACTTC. Its protein product is CASSAGRPEQYF.

The chain uses TRBV12-3 or TRBV12-4 and TRBJ1-5, with D uncertain. The V and J ends lost 6 bases and 2 bases respectively, with 14 bases between them. This CDR3 contains 15 residues. The CDR3 nucleotides read TGTGCCAGCAGCCAAGGCAACGCCGGCAATCAGCCCCAGCATTTT. Protein: CASSQGNAGNQPQHF.

This clonotype appeared a few times. The V gene is TRBV7-9, the J gene TRBJ1-1; D is unclear. The CDR3 extends over 12 amino acids. Germline lookup yields CDR1 SEHNR and CDR2 FQNEAQ (reference sequence). Trimming cost V 5 bases and J 5 bases, with 9 bases left between them. The CDR3 coding sequence is TGTGCCAGCAGCCTCCCAGTTACTGAAGCTTTCTTT. Translation: CASSLPVTEAFF.

Regarding this clonotype: The junction does not match germline at one end; this may be a read error. The CDR3 DNA follows: TGCAGTGCTAACCACAGGGCTCACTCCTACAAGCAGTACTTC. Translation gives CSANHRAHSYKQYF. The chain carries TRBV20-1 and TRBJ2-7; weak D call: TRBD1 (6 bases). Germline lookup yields CDR1 DFQATT and CDR2 SNEGSKA (reference sequence). This CDR3 spans 14 amino acids.

The chain is built from TRBV11-2 and TRBJ1-4, with D possibly TRBD1 on 5 matching bases. Germline V CDR1 and CDR2: SGHAT, FQNNGV. Trimming left V 0 bases short and J 0 bases short, with 8 bases between. This CDR3 has 16 residues. The DNA for the CDR3 is TGTGCCAGCAGCTTAGATCTGACAGCAACTAATGAAAAACTGTTTTTT. Its translation is CASSLDLTATNEKLFF.

V is TRBV10-3 and J is TRBJ1-1; no clear D gene. Germline lookup yields CDR1 ENHRY and CDR2 SYGVKD. The CDR3 totals 12 residues. The V end lost 6 bases, the J end lost 2 bases, and 7 bases lay between the germline ends. In nucleotides, the CDR3 is TGTGCCATCAGGGACCGTAACACTGAAGCTTTCTTT. Amino acids: CAIRDRNTEAFF.

The sample holds a few counts of this clonotype. The rearrangement links TRBV7-9 to TRBJ2-3; TRBD2 agrees at 8 bases. With 2 bases clipped from V and 3 bases from J, the junction kept 19 bases outside the gene matches. CDR3 length equals 20 residues. CDR1 is SEHNR, CDR2 FQNEAQ, per germline (reference sequence). The DNA for the CDR3 is TGTGCCAGCAGCTTAACGCCGAAAACCTTCGGGACTAGAGCAACAGATACGCAGTATTTT. Amino acids: CASSLTPKTFGTRATDTQYF.

CDR3 amino acids: CASSSGTYEKLFF. CDR3 sequence (DNA): TGTGCCAGCAGTTCCGGGACATATGAAAAACTGTTTTTT. The chain is built from TRBV27 and TRBJ1-4; TRBD1 might be the D (6 bases). Germline V gene data show CDR1 as MNHEY and CDR2 as SMNVEV (reference sequence). V was cut by 4 bases and J by 6 bases, with 9 bases left in between. This CDR3 has 13 amino acids.

This clonotype was seen many times. V usage is TRBV29-1 and J usage is TRBJ2-1; 8 bases fit TRBD1. The V gene end was trimmed by 3 bases and the J gene end by 4 bases; junction bases not matched to a gene: 5. CDR1 is SQVTM and CDR2 is ANQGSEA in the germline V gene. The CDR3 totals 14 residues. The CDR3 protein is CSVEEDREYNEQFF. The CDR3 DNA follows: TGCAGCGTTGAGGAGGACAGGGAGTACAATGAGCAGTTCTTC.

The J gene is TRBJ1-2, the V gene TRBV12-3 or TRBV12-4, with TRBD1 as a possible D gene (6 bases). The CDR3 runs 13 residues. The germline V and J ends were trimmed by 6 bases and 2 bases, with 10 bases remaining between them. Written as DNA, the CDR3 is TGTGCCAGCAGGCGGGACAAAAACTATGGCTACACCTTC. It is translated as CASRRDKNYGYTF.

This clonotype was picked up a small number of times. The chain has TRBV5-1 and TRBJ2-3; TRBD1 aligns across 8 bases. Germline CDR1 reads SGHRS; CDR2 reads YFSETQ. V shed 4 bases and J 1 base; nucleotides not matched to a gene: 8. This CDR3 is 16 amino acids long. CDR3 residues: CASSPRGREGTDTQYF. The CDR3 DNA follows: TGCGCCAGCAGCCCCAGGGGGCGCGAGGGCACAGATACGCAGTATTTT.

The V gene is TRBV6-1, the J gene TRBJ2-5; 12 bases match TRBD2. The CDR3 totals 15 residues. V lost 4 bases, J lost 3 bases, and 3 bases stayed unmatched. CDR1 and CDR2 (germline): MNHNS, SASEGT. CDR3 nucleotides: TGTGCCAGCAGTGGGACTAGCGGGACGGAAGAGACCCAGTACTTC. Translation: CASSGTSGTEETQYF.

Only a few counts were recorded for this clonotype. The gene calls are TRBV7-6 and TRBJ2-5, with D possibly being TRBD1 (5 bases). CDR1 is SGHVS and CDR2 is FNYEAQ in the germline V gene. Trimming removed 2 bases at V and 1 base at J, with 11 bases between. This CDR3 spans 15 amino acids. CDR3 in amino acids: CASSLSQGTQETQYF. In nucleotides, the CDR3 is TGTGCCAGCAGCTTATCCCAGGGTACCCAAGAGACCCAGTACTTC.